These 25 T cell receptor beta chains came from one sample sequenced in a study of blood T cells in healthy people across ages. Combining a sample-barcoded 5' primer with a J-beta primer mix, a second PCR ran for roughly 6 to 12 cycles. Using its own MiXCR run on the 5' RACE reads, TCRdb lists one record per CDR3 protein. The table has about 1.8 million distinct CDR3 sequences, 40% to 55% seen once. The specimen was blood. These receptors were taken from a woman between 40 and 50 years old in good health.

V usage is TRBV12-3 or TRBV12-4 and J usage is TRBJ2-5; possibly TRBD1 for D (5 bases). Trimming left V 2 bases short and J 0 bases short, with 10 bases between. The CDR3 length is 15 residues. The DNA for the CDR3 is TGTGCCAGCAGTTTAATCAGGGCGTACCAAGAGACCCAGTACTTC. Its translation: CASSLIRAYQETQYF.

The chain employs TRBV5-1 and TRBJ2-5, with 8 bases matching TRBD1. Trimming cost V 4 bases and J 11 bases; bases outside gene matches: 13. This CDR3 is built from 14 residues. CDR1 is SGHRS and CDR2 is YFSETQ in the germline V gene. CDR3 sequence reads: CASSLGQGRYGQYF. Written as DNA, the CDR3 is TGCGCCAGCAGCCTCGGACAGGGTCGGTACGGGCAGTACTTC.

The V and J genes are TRBV2 and TRBJ2-3; D not certain. Trimming removed 4 bases at V and 2 bases at J, with 13 bases between. CDR1 and CDR2 (germline): SNHLY, FYNNEI. The CDR3 loop spans 15 amino acids. The CDR3 loop reads CASSAEQTPTDTQYF. DNA of the CDR3: TGTGCCAGCAGTGCTGAGCAGACCCCCACAGATACGCAGTATTTT.

The rearrangement uses TRBV20-1 and TRBJ2-5; the D gene is possibly TRBD2 (6 bases). The J call may be in error: the DNA end matches TRBJ2-7 better. CDR3 size: 13 residues. CDR1 DFQATT and CDR2 SNEGSKA come from the germline V gene (reference sequence). This CDR3 is CSARPGLDYEQYF. DNA of the CDR3: TGCAGTGCTAGACCGGGACTCGACTACGAGCAGTACTTC.

This chain uses TRBV20-1 with TRBJ2-4; D may be TRBD1 or TRBD2 (7 bases each). The J call could be wrong; TRBJ2-7 is a better fit for the DNA end. The CDR3 covers 15 residues. Germline lookup yields CDR1 DFQATT and CDR2 SNEGSKA (reference sequence). In nucleotides, the CDR3 is TGCAGTGCTCCAGGGGGAGGGACTAACCCCTACGAGCAGTACTTC. Translated: CSAPGGGTNPYEQYF.

The gene calls are TRBV7-2 and TRBJ2-5; D may be TRBD1 or TRBD2 (5 bases each). The J call may be incorrect, as the DNA end agrees better with TRBJ2-7. Germline V lookup: CDR1 SGHTA, CDR2 FQGNSA. The CDR3 covers 14 residues. This CDR3 is CASSPGRMICEQYF. The CDR3 nucleotides read TGTGCCAGCAGCCCGGGACGGATGATCTGCGAGCAGTACTTC.

The rearrangement links TRBV4-3 to TRBJ2-1; 10 nucleotides agree with TRBD1. Germline CDR1 and CDR2: LGHNA and YSLEER. J lost 3 bases, V lost 4 bases, and 9 bases had no gene match. This CDR3 contains 17 residues. Here the CDR3 DNA reads TGCGCCAGCAGCCCTAAAACGGGACAGGGGTTCTACAATGAGCAGTTCTTC. It translates to CASSPKTGQGFYNEQFF.

Written as DNA, the CDR3 is TGTGCCAGCAGGGGGTTAGGACAGGGGTTCCGGAATGAGCAGTTCTTC. Translation: CASRGLGQGFRNEQFF. This chain connects TRBV6-2 or TRBV6-3 to TRBJ2-1; 9 nucleotides match TRBD1. V lost 6 bases to trimming and J lost 7 bases; unmatched junction nucleotides: 13. Germline V CDR1 and CDR2: MNHEY, SVGEGT. CDR3 length: 16 residues.

This rearrangement joins TRBV7-9 to TRBJ2-1; 8 bases align to TRBD2. CDR1 and CDR2 (germline): SEHNR, FQNEAQ (reference sequence). The CDR3 is 15 amino acids. Unmatched junction bases numbered 8, after V lost 6 bases and J lost 4 bases. The DNA of the CDR3 is TGTGCCAGCAGTGATAGATCGGGGGGGTACAATGAGCAGTTCTTC. It encodes CASSDRSGGYNEQFF.

This clonotype has more than one count but fewer than ten. A much larger clone is a single base away; this may be a read error. The chain recombines TRBV9 with TRBJ2-7, with TRBD2 matching over 14 bases. The CDR3 has 14 residues. Germline CDR1 is SGDLS and CDR2 is YYNGEE. J was trimmed by 5 bases and V by 2 bases; bases with no gene match: 0. The CDR3 DNA sequence: TGTGCCAGCAGCGTGGGACTAGCGGGGGACGAGCAGTACTTC. Encoded protein: CASSVGLAGDEQYF. The full variable domain, with the rest looked up from reference TRBV9 and TRBJ2-7, is DSGVTQTPKHLITATGQRVTLRCSPRSGDLSVYWYQQSLDQGLQFLIQYYNGEERAKGNILERFSAQQFPDLHSELNLSSLELGDSALYFCASSVGLAGDEQYFGPGTRLTVT.

The rearrangement uses TRBV7-2 and TRBJ1-6; 7 nucleotides match TRBD1. V gave up 5 bases and J gave up 5 bases; unmatched junction bases: 6. The CDR3 totals 15 residues. CDR1 is SGHTA and CDR2 is FQGNSA in the germline V gene. The CDR3 DNA reads as TGTGCCAGCAGCCGACAGGGTTTGGATAATTCACCCCTCCACTTT. Translating it yields CASSRQGLDNSPLHF.

With respect to this clonotype: This sequence may be a read error, since a much larger clone differs from it by one base. The CDR3 protein is CASGQDRGSNQPQHF. DNA for the CDR3: TGCGCCAGCGGCCAAGATCGGGGTAGCAATCAGCCCCAGCATTTT. V gene TRBV4-3 combines with J gene TRBJ1-5; D ambiguous. The CDR3 loop spans 15 amino acids. Germline V lookup: CDR1 LGHNA, CDR2 YSLEER.

In this sample, this clonotype turned up a few times. The rearrangement joins TRBV6-5 to TRBJ2-7; D is possibly TRBD1 (6 bases). This CDR3 has 12 amino acids. Trimming removed 10 bases at V and 1 base at J, with 11 bases between. Germline loops: CDR1 MNHEY, CDR2 SVGAGI. The CDR3 region has the DNA TGTGCCATCAGGGGAGATTCCTACGAGCAGTACTTC. Its translation is CAIRGDSYEQYF.

The genes are TRBV20-1 and TRBJ1-6; 7 nucleotides match TRBD1. The CDR3 has 16 residues. Germline assignment: CDR1 DFQATT and CDR2 SNEGSKA (reference sequence). With V trimmed by 6 bases and J by 0 bases, 8 bases remained unmatched. CDR3 DNA: TGCAGTGCCACGGGACAGCTGAGCTCCTATAATTCACCCCTCCACTTT. Residues: CSATGQLSSYNSPLHF.

This clonotype came up once. This CDR3 reads CASRKSDISNYGYTF. Written as DNA, the CDR3 is TGTGCCAGCAGGAAATCGGACATCTCTAACTATGGCTACACCTTC. The chain couples TRBV28 to TRBJ1-2; possible D gene TRBD1, 5 bases. The CDR3 covers 15 residues. V was clipped by 6 bases and J by 0 bases, with 14 bases between them. Germline values: CDR1 MDHEN, CDR2 SYDVKM.

The chain uses TRBV15 and TRBJ2-1; no clear D. Germline CDR1 LNHNV, CDR2 YYDKDF (reference sequence). V lost 0 bases, J lost 9 bases, and 9 bases lay in between. The CDR3 consists of 13 residues. CDR3 sequence: CATSRDLASEQFF. In DNA form, the CDR3 reads TGTGCCACCAGCAGAGATCTGGCTAGTGAGCAGTTCTTC.

This clonotype turned up a few times. This chain connects TRBV29-1 to TRBJ2-7, with D unresolved. The CDR3 has 10 amino acids. The germline V gene encodes CDR1 SQVTM and CDR2 ANQGSEA. CDR3 in DNA: TGCACCTTCCGGCTCTACGAGCAGTACTTC. Translating it yields CTFRLYEQYF.

This chain's CDR3 is CASSWTGSVTEAFF. The CDR3, as DNA: TGTGCCAGCAGCTGGACAGGGTCGGTCACTGAAGCTTTCTTT. The chain is built from TRBV7-2 and TRBJ1-1; 8 bases fit TRBD1. With V trimmed by 4 bases and J by 4 bases, 5 bases remained unmatched. The germline gives CDR1 SGHTA, CDR2 FQGNSA. This CDR3 region has 14 residues.

V is TRBV18 and J is TRBJ2-1, with 9 bases identical to TRBD1. Germline V gene sequence: CDR1 KGHSH, CDR2 LQKENI. The CDR3 runs 15 residues. V dropped 6 bases and J dropped 10; count of bases not matched to a gene: 13. CDR3 DNA: TGTGCCAGCTCGCCGGGACAGGGAGGAAACTACGAGCAGTTCTTC. It translates to CASSPGQGGNYEQFF.

In this sample, this clonotype turned up a few times. The chain uses TRBV4-1 and TRBJ2-7, with 7 nucleotides matching TRBD2. With 0 bases clipped from V and 3 bases from J, the junction kept 2 bases outside the gene matches. Germline CDR1 MGHRA, CDR2 YSYEKL. The CDR3 totals 14 residues. CDR3 residues: CASSQDRDYYEQYF. The CDR3 DNA reads as TGCGCCAGCAGCCAAGATCGGGACTACTACGAGCAGTACTTC.

The V call is TRBV28, the J call TRBJ1-5; D may be TRBD1 (6 bases). CDR1 is MDHEN, CDR2 SYDVKM, per germline. The CDR3 sequence is 13 residues long. V was trimmed by 5 bases and J by 9 bases, leaving 14 bases between them. Written as DNA, the CDR3 is TGTGCCAGCAGTCCTACAGGGACGAGGCCCCAGCATTTT. Translating it yields CASSPTGTRPQHF.

This clonotype occurred a few times. The chain links TRBV5-5 to TRBJ1-2, with TRBD1 identical over 8 bases. The CDR3 spans 16 residues. CDR1 SGHKS and CDR2 YYEKEE come from the germline V gene (reference sequence). With 3 bases clipped from V and 0 bases from J, the junction kept 7 bases outside the gene matches. The CDR3 loop is CASSSTGDVSNYGYTF. CDR3 DNA sequence: TGTGCCAGCAGCTCGACAGGGGACGTTTCTAACTATGGCTACACCTTC.

The chain uses TRBV4-1 and TRBJ2-3, with D possibly being TRBD1 (6 bases). The CDR3 has 15 residues. V dropped 4 bases and J dropped 4 bases, with 15 bases sitting between them. Per germline, CDR1 MGHRA and CDR2 YSYEKL. The CDR3, as DNA: TGCGCCAGCAGCCCTCAAACAGGGATCGCAGATACGCAGTATTTT. It encodes CASSPQTGIADTQYF.

The rearrangement links TRBV27 to TRBJ2-5; no reliable D call. V was shortened by 5 bases and J by 7 bases, with 20 bases between the two germline ends. From germline, CDR1 is MNHEY and CDR2 SMNVEV (reference sequence). The length of the CDR3 is 15 residues. CDR3 in amino acids: CASSPISVVQSTQYF. For the CDR3, the DNA is TGTGCCAGCAGTCCAATATCCGTCGTACAGTCGACCCAGTACTTC.

This clonotype has just a few counts. CDR3 DNA sequence: TGTGCCAGCAGCTTTCGGGCCCGGAATAGCAATCAGCCCCAGCATTTT. It is translated as CASSFRARNSNQPQHF. The chain joins TRBV7-2 to TRBJ1-5; D remains unclear. The CDR3 totals 16 residues. The germline V and J ends were trimmed by 3 bases and 0 bases, with 12 bases remaining between them. Looked up from germline, CDR1 is SGHTA and CDR2 is FQGNSA. The full variable domain, completed using reference TRBV7-2 and TRBJ1-5, is GAGVSQSPSNKVTEKGKDVELRCDPISGHTALYWYRQSLGQGLEFLIYFQGNSAPDKSGLPSDRFSAERTGGSVSTLTIQRTQQEDSAVYLCASSFRARNSNQPQHFGDGTRLSIL.